This T cell receptor (beta chain) was profiled in a study of cytomegalovirus exposure and HLA in healthy donors. Both 60 Vbeta primers and 13 Jbeta primers went into the PCR. Here immunoSEQ multiplex PCR was the method, and the copy in TCRdb shows in-frame clones only, minus some. The table includes 120,000 or so clones, 80% detected once. Deletions cut 0 bases from V and 8 bases from J, with 19 bases between. Germline V gene sequence: CDR1 MGHRA, CDR2 YSYEKL. The CDR3 sequence is 16 residues long. This chain links TRBV4-1 with TRBJ1-2, with D tentatively TRBD1 (6 bases). The source of this sequence is a man younger than 45 in good health and CMV-seropositive. The sample comprised PBMCs. The CDR3 is CASSQDEGDRPWGYTF. The DNA of the CDR3 is TGCGCCAGCAGCCAAGATGAAGGCGACAGGCCTTGGGGCTACACCTTC.